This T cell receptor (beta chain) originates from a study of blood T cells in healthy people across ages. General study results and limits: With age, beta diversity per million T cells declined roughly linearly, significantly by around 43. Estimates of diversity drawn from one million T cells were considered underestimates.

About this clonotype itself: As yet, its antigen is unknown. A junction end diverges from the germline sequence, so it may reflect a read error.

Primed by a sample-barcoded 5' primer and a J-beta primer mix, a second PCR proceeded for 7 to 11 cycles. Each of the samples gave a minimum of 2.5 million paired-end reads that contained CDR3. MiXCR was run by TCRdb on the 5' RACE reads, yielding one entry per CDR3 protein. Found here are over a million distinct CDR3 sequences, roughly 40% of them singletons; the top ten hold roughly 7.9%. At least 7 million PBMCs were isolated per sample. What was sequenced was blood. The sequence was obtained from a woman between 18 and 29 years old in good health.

The CDR3 reads CASSYFGQGTREAQYF. Here the CDR3 DNA reads TGTGCCAGCAGTTACTTCGGACAGGGGACGCGAGAGGCCCAGTACTTC. The V call is TRBV6-5, the J call TRBJ2-5; 9 nucleotides align to TRBD1. Germline V gene sequence: CDR1 MNHEY, CDR2 SVGAGI. This CDR3 has 16 amino acids.